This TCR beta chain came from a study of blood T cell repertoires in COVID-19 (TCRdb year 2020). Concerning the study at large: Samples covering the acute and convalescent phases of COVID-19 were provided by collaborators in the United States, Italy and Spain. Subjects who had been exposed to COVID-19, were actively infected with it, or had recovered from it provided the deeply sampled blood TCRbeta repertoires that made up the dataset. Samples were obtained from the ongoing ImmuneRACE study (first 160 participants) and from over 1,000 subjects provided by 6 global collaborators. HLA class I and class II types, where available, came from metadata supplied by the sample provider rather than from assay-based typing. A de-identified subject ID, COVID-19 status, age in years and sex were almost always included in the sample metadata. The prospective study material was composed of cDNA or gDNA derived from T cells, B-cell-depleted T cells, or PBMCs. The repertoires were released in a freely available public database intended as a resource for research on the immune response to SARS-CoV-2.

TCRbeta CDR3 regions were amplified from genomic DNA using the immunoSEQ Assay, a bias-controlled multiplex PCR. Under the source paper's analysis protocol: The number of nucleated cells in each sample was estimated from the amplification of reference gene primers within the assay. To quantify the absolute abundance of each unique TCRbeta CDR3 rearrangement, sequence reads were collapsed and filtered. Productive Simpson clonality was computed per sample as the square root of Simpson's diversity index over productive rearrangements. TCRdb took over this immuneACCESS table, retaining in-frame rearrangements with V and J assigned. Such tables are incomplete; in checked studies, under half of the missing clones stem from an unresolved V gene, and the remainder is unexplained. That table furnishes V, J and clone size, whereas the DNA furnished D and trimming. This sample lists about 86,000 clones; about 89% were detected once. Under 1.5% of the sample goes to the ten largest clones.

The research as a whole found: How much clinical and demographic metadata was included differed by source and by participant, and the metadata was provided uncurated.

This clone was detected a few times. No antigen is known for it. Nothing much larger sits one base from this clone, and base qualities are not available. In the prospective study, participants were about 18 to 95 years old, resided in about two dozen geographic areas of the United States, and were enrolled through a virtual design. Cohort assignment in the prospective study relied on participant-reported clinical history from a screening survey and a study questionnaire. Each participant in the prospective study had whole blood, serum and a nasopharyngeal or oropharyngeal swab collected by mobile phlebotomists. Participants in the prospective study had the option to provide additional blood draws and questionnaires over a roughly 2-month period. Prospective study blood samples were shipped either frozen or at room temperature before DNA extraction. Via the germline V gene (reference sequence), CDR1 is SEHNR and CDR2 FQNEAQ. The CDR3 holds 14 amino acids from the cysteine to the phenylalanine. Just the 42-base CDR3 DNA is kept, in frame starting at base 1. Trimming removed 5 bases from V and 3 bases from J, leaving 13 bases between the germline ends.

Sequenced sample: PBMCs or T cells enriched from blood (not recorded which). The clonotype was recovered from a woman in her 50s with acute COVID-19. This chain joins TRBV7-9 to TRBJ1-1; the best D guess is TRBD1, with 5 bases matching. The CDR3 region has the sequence CASSPGDQYTEAFF. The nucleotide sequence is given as TGTGCCAGCAGCCCGGGGGACCAGTACACTGAAGCTTTCTTT. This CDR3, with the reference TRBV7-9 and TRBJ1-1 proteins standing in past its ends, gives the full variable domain DTGVSQNPRHKITKRGQNVTFRCDPISEHNRLYWYRQTLGQGPEFLTYFQNEAQLEKSRLLSDRFSAERPKGSFSTLEIQRTEQGDSAMYLCASSPGDQYTEAFFGQGTRLTVV.